The rows below give T cell receptor beta chains drawn from one sample of a study of shared clonotypes between healthy human individuals. TCRdb's table, derived via immunoSEQ multiplex PCR, lists solely in-frame clones and lacks some. The sample includes some 1 million clones, approximately 68% of them seen just once. Material: memory CD4+ T cells sorted from blood. Receptors were obtained from a man aged 18 to 30 in good health. Each CDR3 is given with its conserved first and last residue. D genes are given only for firm matches. Not all rows give a size; the values are once, few, many and, for expanded clones, a class.

abundance: .; d_gene: .; j_gene: TRBJ1-5; v_gene: TRBV2; CDR3aa: CASSYTRSSNQPQHF
abundance: once; d_gene: .; j_gene: TRBJ2-3; v_gene: TRBV7-9; CDR3aa: CASSPQADTQYF
abundance: .; d_gene: TRBD1; j_gene: TRBJ2-7; v_gene: TRBV18; CDR3aa: CASSPDRVGLDYEQYF
abundance: .; d_gene: TRBD1; j_gene: TRBJ2-7; v_gene: TRBV7-8; CDR3aa: CASSLDRGEQYF
abundance: .; d_gene: TRBD1; j_gene: TRBJ1-4; v_gene: TRBV5-1; CDR3aa: CASRGQGTATNEKLFF
abundance: .; d_gene: TRBD2; j_gene: TRBJ2-1; v_gene: TRBV4-3; CDR3aa: CASSPLAGDSYNEQFF
abundance: .; d_gene: .; j_gene: TRBJ2-5; v_gene: TRBV29-1; CDR3aa: CSVAGTDQETQYF
abundance: .; d_gene: .; j_gene: TRBJ2-3; v_gene: TRBV28; CDR3aa: CASSPPPGKVGTDTQYF
abundance: .; d_gene: .; j_gene: TRBJ2-1; v_gene: TRBV10-3; CDR3aa: CAISEGDEQFF
abundance: .; d_gene: .; j_gene: TRBJ1-1; v_gene: TRBV2; CDR3aa: CASSHRPFTGSGTEAFF
abundance: .; d_gene: TRBD1; j_gene: TRBJ1-2; v_gene: TRBV2; CDR3aa: CASILGDRSSLSGYTF
abundance: .; d_gene: .; j_gene: TRBJ2-7; v_gene: TRBV18; CDR3aa: CASSPLGPSASSYEQYF
abundance: .; d_gene: TRBD1; j_gene: TRBJ1-3; v_gene: TRBV5-4; CDR3aa: CASSLAPPDRYSGNTIYF
abundance: .; d_gene: TRBD2; j_gene: TRBJ2-1; v_gene: TRBV5-1; CDR3aa: CASSLGLAGYNEQFF
abundance: few; d_gene: .; j_gene: TRBJ1-4; v_gene: TRBV7-9; CDR3aa: CASSLDVQGTNEKLFF
abundance: .; d_gene: TRBD2; j_gene: TRBJ2-7; v_gene: TRBV7-2; CDR3aa: CASSLALAGGRGEQYF
abundance: .; d_gene: .; j_gene: TRBJ1-1; v_gene: TRBV29-1; CDR3aa: CSVGRANTEAFF
abundance: .; d_gene: .; j_gene: TRBJ1-5; v_gene: TRBV15; CDR3aa: CATSRDLAGAGQPQHF
abundance: once; d_gene: TRBD1; j_gene: TRBJ1-1; v_gene: TRBV6-6; CDR3aa: CASSSGTGRTEAFF
abundance: few; d_gene: .; j_gene: TRBJ1-1; v_gene: TRBV25-1; CDR3aa: CASTEREGLRTEAFF
abundance: once; d_gene: TRBD2; j_gene: TRBJ2-7; v_gene: TRBV5-1; CDR3aa: CASSLGTSRSYEQYF
abundance: few; d_gene: .; j_gene: TRBJ2-1; v_gene: TRBV30; CDR3aa: CAWSVRAGGGNEQFF
abundance: .; d_gene: .; j_gene: TRBJ2-6; v_gene: TRBV6-6; CDR3aa: CASSYSSGSGANVLTF
abundance: few; d_gene: .; j_gene: TRBJ2-7; v_gene: TRBV2; CDR3aa: CASTGLSYEQYF
abundance: .; d_gene: .; j_gene: TRBJ2-7; v_gene: TRBV7-2; CDR3aa: CASSLSRYEQYF
abundance: .; d_gene: TRBD1; j_gene: TRBJ2-1; v_gene: TRBV30; CDR3aa: CAWRRGLDKGNEQFF
abundance: .; d_gene: .; j_gene: TRBJ1-2; v_gene: TRBV19; CDR3aa: CASRGELRYTF
abundance: once; d_gene: .; j_gene: TRBJ2-1; v_gene: TRBV28; CDR3aa: CASSLTGLANEQFF
abundance: .; d_gene: .; j_gene: TRBJ1-1; v_gene: TRBV5-1; CDR3aa: CASSLDGVEAFF
abundance: .; d_gene: .; j_gene: TRBJ2-4; v_gene: TRBV5-4; CDR3aa: CASSLYAGGGKNIQYF
abundance: .; d_gene: .; j_gene: TRBJ2-7; v_gene: TRBV5-3; CDR3aa: CARSRNYGWIRYEQYF
abundance: .; d_gene: .; j_gene: TRBJ2-4; v_gene: TRBV4-3; CDR3aa: CASSQDWSGVAGGNIQYF
abundance: once; d_gene: .; j_gene: TRBJ2-3; v_gene: TRBV6-5; CDR3aa: CASSYGRTDTQYF
abundance: .; d_gene: .; j_gene: TRBJ2-4; v_gene: TRBV5-1; CDR3aa: CASSFAGVGDKNIQYF
abundance: .; d_gene: .; j_gene: TRBJ2-5; v_gene: TRBV5-1; CDR3aa: CASSLGTTETQYF
abundance: .; d_gene: .; j_gene: TRBJ2-7; v_gene: TRBV5-1; CDR3aa: CASSLGAIF
abundance: .; d_gene: .; j_gene: TRBJ2-3; v_gene: TRBV5-1; CDR3aa: CASSLGSSDTQYF
abundance: .; d_gene: .; j_gene: TRBJ2-2; v_gene: TRBV4-3; CDR3aa: CASSLGGFSTGELFF
abundance: few; d_gene: .; j_gene: TRBJ1-5; v_gene: TRBV2; CDR3aa: CASSEAEGLAQHF
abundance: few; d_gene: TRBD2; j_gene: TRBJ2-1; v_gene: TRBV10-2; CDR3aa: CASSSRLAGVSAQGEQFF
abundance: .; d_gene: TRBD1; j_gene: TRBJ2-7; v_gene: TRBV29-1; CDR3aa: CSVDRDEQYF
abundance: .; d_gene: TRBD1; j_gene: TRBJ2-7; v_gene: TRBV9; CDR3aa: CASSALGTGVLEQYF